These T cell receptor beta chains were read from a single sample in a study of T cells in Graves' hyperthyroidism and ophthalmopathy. TCRdb re-called the multiplex PCR reads through MiXCR, storing one row per CDR3 protein. This sample carries about 840,000 distinct CDR3 sequences, around 39% of them seen once, and the ten largest clones take more than 7%. Sequencing was performed on blood. The receptors stem from a man between 18 and 29 years old with Graves' hyperthyroidism. Both conserved end residues are part of each CDR3. The order of the fields is CDR3 DNA, CDR3 protein, clone size, V gene, J gene, D gene. D genes are given only for firm matches. Clone size is shown for a subset of rows, as once, few, many or a class of expanded clone.

CDR3 DNA: TGTGCCAGCAGCTTGGTCGGCCTGGCAGACCTAGTGAGCGAGCAGTACTTC
CDR3 protein: CASSLVGLADLVSEQYF
clone size: NA
V gene: TRBV7-8
J gene: TRBJ2-7
D gene: NA

CDR3 DNA: TGCGCCAGCAGCACAACTCGGGACACAACCCAAGAGACCCAGTACTTC
CDR3 protein: CASSTTRDTTQETQYF
clone size: few
V gene: TRBV4-1
J gene: TRBJ2-5
D gene: NA

CDR3 DNA: TGTGCCAGCAGCGTAGGAGGGTTCCAGGCGAACACCGGGGAGCTGTTTTTT
CDR3 protein: CASSVGGFQANTGELFF
clone size: NA
V gene: TRBV9
J gene: TRBJ2-2
D gene: NA

CDR3 DNA: TGTGCCACCAGCAGCAGGGTGGGAGAACAGCATTTT
CDR3 protein: CATSSRVGEQHF
clone size: NA
V gene: TRBV15
J gene: TRBJ1-5
D gene: NA

CDR3 DNA: TGTGCCAGCAGGTACGACAGGAGCTACGAGCAGTACTTC
CDR3 protein: CASRYDRSYEQYF
clone size: NA
V gene: TRBV6-5
J gene: TRBJ2-7
D gene: NA

CDR3 DNA: TGTGCCATCAGTGAGTCCCAGGCCTCACCCCTCCACTTT
CDR3 protein: CAISESQASPLHF
clone size: many
V gene: TRBV10-3
J gene: TRBJ1-6
D gene: NA

CDR3 DNA: TGTGCCAGCAGTTACTCGTTTATGGAACCCTACGAGCAGTACTTC
CDR3 protein: CASSYSFMEPYEQYF
clone size: few
V gene: TRBV6-6
J gene: TRBJ2-7
D gene: NA

CDR3 DNA: TGCGCCAGCAGCCTGCTACACCCTCCGGAAAAACTGTTTTTT
CDR3 protein: CASSLLHPPEKLFF
clone size: few
V gene: TRBV5-1
J gene: TRBJ1-4
D gene: NA

CDR3 DNA: TGTGCCAGCAGCCTCCAGAGGACAGGGGGCCACTATGGCTACACCTTC
CDR3 protein: CASSLQRTGGHYGYTF
clone size: few
V gene: TRBV6-5
J gene: TRBJ1-2
D gene: TRBD1

CDR3 DNA: TGTGCCAGCAGCTTAGCGGAAAGGGGGCTTGGCTACACCTTC
CDR3 protein: CASSLAERGLGYTF
clone size: many
V gene: TRBV7-9
J gene: TRBJ1-2
D gene: TRBD1

CDR3 DNA: TGTGCCAGCAGCCAAGATTTAGTCAGAGCCTACGAGCAGTACTTC
CDR3 protein: CASSQDLVRAYEQYF
clone size: NA
V gene: TRBV12-3/TRBV12-4
J gene: TRBJ2-7
D gene: NA

CDR3 DNA: TGCAGTGCTGGTCGGGGGGACTACGAGCAGTACTTC
CDR3 protein: CSAGRGDYEQYF
clone size: many
V gene: TRBV20-1
J gene: TRBJ2-7
D gene: TRBD2

CDR3 DNA: TGCAGCGTACCTTCGAACACTGAAGCTTTCTTT
CDR3 protein: CSVPSNTEAFF
clone size: many
V gene: TRBV29-1
J gene: TRBJ1-1
D gene: NA

CDR3 DNA: TGCGCCAGCAGCCTTCCGGGACTTCCAGAGGACGAGCAGTACTTC
CDR3 protein: CASSLPGLPEDEQYF
clone size: NA
V gene: TRBV5-1
J gene: TRBJ2-7
D gene: NA

CDR3 DNA: TGTGCCAGCAGTGAGGCGCGGGACAGCCGTTACCCCCAGCATTTT
CDR3 protein: CASSEARDSRYPQHF
clone size: NA
V gene: TRBV6-6
J gene: TRBJ1-5
D gene: TRBD1

CDR3 DNA: TGTGCCAGCAGCCGAAATGGACCGAACACTGAAGCTTTCTTT
CDR3 protein: CASSRNGPNTEAFF
clone size: few
V gene: TRBV6-5
J gene: TRBJ1-1
D gene: NA

CDR3 DNA: TGTGCCAGCAGCCACGCGGGGTTCCCAGAGACCCAGTACTTC
CDR3 protein: CASSHAGFPETQYF
clone size: few
V gene: TRBV11-1
J gene: TRBJ2-5
D gene: NA

CDR3 DNA: TGTGCCAGCAGCTCAGTCGCGGGGGTAGGGGAAAAACTGTTTTTT
CDR3 protein: CASSSVAGVGEKLFF
clone size: NA
V gene: TRBV7-2
J gene: TRBJ1-4
D gene: NA

CDR3 DNA: TGTGCCAGCAGCTTAGCGGTGACTAGCGGGACCTACGAGCAGTACTTC
CDR3 protein: CASSLAVTSGTYEQYF
clone size: NA
V gene: TRBV7-2
J gene: TRBJ2-7
D gene: TRBD2

CDR3 DNA: TGCGCCAGCAGCATTCACAGGGCTGGTAATCAGCCCCAGCATTTT
CDR3 protein: CASSIHRAGNQPQHF
clone size: few
V gene: TRBV4-1
J gene: TRBJ1-5
D gene: NA

CDR3 DNA: TGTGCCAGCAGCCCCGGGGCGGGGGAAAAACTGTTTTTT
CDR3 protein: CASSPGAGEKLFF
clone size: NA
V gene: TRBV2
J gene: TRBJ1-4
D gene: NA

CDR3 DNA: TGTGCCAGCAGCTTGGCAGGGGGAGGCCAGCCCCTGCATTTT
CDR3 protein: CASSLAGGGQPLHF
clone size: NA
V gene: TRBV2
J gene: TRBJ1-5
D gene: TRBD1

CDR3 DNA: TGTGCCACCAGCAGAGAAAGGGTTGGCTATGGCTACACCTTC
CDR3 protein: CATSRERVGYGYTF
clone size: many
V gene: TRBV15
J gene: TRBJ1-2
D gene: NA

CDR3 DNA: TGCAGTGCTAACAGGGAGCAAGAGACCCAGCATTTT
CDR3 protein: CSANREQETQHF
clone size: NA
V gene: TRBV20-1
J gene: TRBJ1-5
D gene: NA

CDR3 DNA: TGTGCCAGTAGCGTGACAGGGGGCGCAACAGATACGCAGTATTTT
CDR3 protein: CASSVTGGATDTQYF
clone size: NA
V gene: TRBV19
J gene: TRBJ2-3
D gene: TRBD1

CDR3 DNA: TGTGCCAGCAGCTTAGTGAGGACGCTTGACGAGCAGTACTTC
CDR3 protein: CASSLVRTLDEQYF
clone size: NA
V gene: TRBV7-2
J gene: TRBJ2-7
D gene: NA